The rows below give T cell receptor beta chains drawn from one sample of a study of cytomegalovirus exposure and HLA in healthy donors. The method was immunoSEQ multiplex PCR; TCRdb's version includes in-frame clones alone and lacks a portion of them. The sample lists about 180,000 clones; 65% to 75% were seen once. The specimen sequenced was PBMCs. These receptors originate from a human donor in good health. The CDR3 runs from the conserved cysteine through the conserved F or W. The D gene is left open where the match is weak. Not every row has a clone size; where given, it reads once, few, many or a size class.

v_gene,abundance,d_gene,j_gene,CDR3aa,CDR3nt
TRBV6-5,few,TRBD1,TRBJ1-2,CASSYADREGYTF,TGTGCCAGCAGTTACGCGGACAGGGAAGGCTACACCTTC
TRBV10-2,-,-,TRBJ2-7,CASSKGQGLEQYF,TGCGCCAGCAGTAAAGGTCAGGGCCTCGAGCAGTACTTC
TRBV11-3,-,-,TRBJ2-1,CASSLSSGAEQFF,TGTGCCAGCAGCTTATCGTCCGGAGCTGAGCAGTTCTTC
TRBV7-9,-,TRBD2,TRBJ2-1,CASSLTQGGNEQFF,TGTGCCAGCAGCTTAACCCAGGGAGGGAATGAGCAGTTCTTC
TRBV5-6,-,-,TRBJ2-4,CASSFLHREVLNIQYF,TGTGCCAGCAGCTTCCTTCACCGGGAAGTCCTAAACATTCAGTACTTC
TRBV2,many,-,TRBJ1-1,CASGPGQNTEAFF,TGTGCCAGCGGACCCGGACAGAACACTGAAGCTTTCTTT
TRBV30,few,TRBD2,TRBJ2-7,CAWSRARGGPGEQYF,TGTGCCTGGAGTAGAGCCCGGGGGGGCCCAGGGGAGCAGTACTTC
TRBV5-4,few,-,TRBJ1-4,CASSLPSLTEKLFF,TGTGCCAGCAGCTTGCCGAGCCTGACAGAAAAACTGTTTTTT
TRBV7-9,-,-,TRBJ1-6,CASSLGRSPLHF,TGTGCCAGCAGCTTAGGGCGGTCACCCCTCCACTTT
TRBV21-1,-,-,TRBJ2-5,CASSKDRTSRETQYF,TGTGCCAGCAGCAAAGACAGGACTAGTAGAGAGACCCAGTACTTC
TRBV12-2,-,-,TRBJ1-1,CASRLEVNTEAFF,TGTGCAAGTCGCTTGGAGGTGAACACTGAAGCTTTCTTT
TRBV6-6,-,TRBD1,TRBJ2-7,CASSSSATGDYEQYF,TGTGCCAGCAGCTCATCCGCGACAGGGGACTACGAGCAGTACTTC
TRBV5-1,few,TRBD1,TRBJ1-1,CASSLRQGPEAFF,TGCGCCAGCAGCCTCCGACAGGGCCCTGAAGCTTTCTTT
TRBV10-3,-,TRBD1,TRBJ1-2,CAISEQGTGGGYTF,TGTGCCATCAGTGAGCAGGGGACAGGGGGGGGCTACACCTTC
TRBV7-2,few,-,TRBJ2-7,CASSLGTRGGEQYF,TGTGCCAGCAGCCTCGGGACCAGAGGAGGGGAGCAGTACTTC
TRBV4-2,-,-,TRBJ1-1,CASSQEGLNTEAFF,TGTGCCAGCAGCCAAGAGGGGCTGAACACTGAAGCTTTCTTT
TRBV7-2,-,TRBD1,TRBJ1-1,CASSPRGTGGMNTEAFF,TGTGCCAGCAGCCCTCGGGGGACAGGAGGGATGAACACTGAAGCTTTCTTT
TRBV2,-,-,TRBJ2-5,CASSAEETQYF,TGTGCCAGCAGTGCAGAAGAGACCCAGTACTTC
TRBV6-1,-,-,TRBJ1-6,CASRERRGNNSPLHF,TGTGCCAGCAGAGAAAGGCGGGGGAATAATTCACCCCTCCACTTT
TRBV7-8,-,TRBD1,TRBJ1-5,CASSLLGTGNHQPQHF,TGTGCCAGCAGCTTATTGGGGACAGGGAATCATCAGCCCCAGCATTTT
TRBV7-2,-,TRBD1,TRBJ1-1,CASSWRAIRGRTEAFF,TGTGCCAGCAGCTGGAGAGCAATCAGGGGGCGGACTGAAGCTTTCTTT
TRBV7-9,-,-,TRBJ1-6,CASSPRRGGDSPLHF,TGTGCCAGCAGCCCCCGGCGAGGGGGAGATTCACCCCTCCACTTT
TRBV5-8,-,-,TRBJ2-1,CASSSTRNEQFF,TGTGCCAGCAGCTCGACAAGAAATGAGCAGTTCTTC
TRBV9,-,-,TRBJ1-2,CASSPRTDGYGYTF,TGTGCCAGCAGCCCCCGGACAGACGGCTATGGCTACACCTTC
TRBV7-2,-,-,TRBJ1-6,CASSSRQINNSPLHF,TGTGCCAGCAGCTCGCGACAAATCAATAATTCACCCCTCCACTTT
TRBV30,-,TRBD1,TRBJ2-7,CAWTRQGAYEQYF,TGTGCCTGGACCAGGCAGGGGGCATACGAGCAGTACTTC
TRBV18,-,TRBD1,TRBJ1-3,CASSLSGTGGSGNTIYF,TGTGCCAGCTCCCTATCCGGGACAGGGGGCTCTGGAAACACCATATATTTT
TRBV29-1,-,-,TRBJ2-3,CSVVVMSGTDTQYF,TGCAGCGTTGTGGTTATGTCGGGCACAGATACGCAGTATTTT
TRBV27,-,-,TRBJ2-2,CASSFGRELFF,TGTGCCAGCAGCTTTGGGCGGGAGCTGTTTTTT
TRBV6-5,few,-,TRBJ1-6,CASTYGAAYNSPLHF,TGTGCCAGCACCTATGGGGCAGCCTATAATTCACCCCTCCACTTT
TRBV9,-,-,TRBJ2-3,CASSPNTDTQYF,TGTGCCAGCAGCCCCAACACAGATACGCAGTATTTT
TRBV2,once,-,TRBJ2-5,CASSEDQGGETQYF,TGTGCCAGCAGTGAAGACCAGGGAGGAGAGACCCAGTACTTC
TRBV6-4,few,TRBD2,TRBJ2-5,CASSETSGGQETQYF,TGTGCCAGCAGTGAGACTAGCGGGGGCCAAGAGACCCAGTACTTC
TRBV5-8,-,-,TRBJ1-2,CASSLGRVAYGYTF,TGTGCCAGCAGCTTGGGCAGGGTGGCCTATGGCTACACCTTC
TRBV9,-,-,TRBJ2-7,CASSVRTDSYEQYF,TGTGCCAGCAGCGTTCGGACAGACTCCTACGAGCAGTACTTC
TRBV7-9,-,-,TRBJ2-1,CASSLLSLVGGEQFF,TGTGCCAGCAGCTTGCTCTCTCTAGTGGGGGGTGAGCAGTTCTTC
TRBV2,-,-,TRBJ1-5,CASNPGSRDQPQHF,TGTGCCAGCAATCCCGGGAGTAGGGATCAGCCCCAGCATTTT
TRBV7-2,-,-,TRBJ1-2,CASSPFRVDTNYGYTF,TGTGCCAGCAGCCCTTTCCGGGTGGACACAAACTATGGCTACACCTTC
TRBV13,-,-,TRBJ2-1,CASSLVGGNYNEQFF,TGTGCCAGCAGCTTAGTTGGCGGGAACTACAATGAGCAGTTCTTC
TRBV6-1,-,-,TRBJ1-2,CASTPGARGYTF,TGTGCCAGCACTCCAGGGGCTAGAGGCTACACCTTC
TRBV2,once,-,TRBJ2-1,CASQENEQFF,TGTGCCAGCCAGGAAAACGAGCAGTTCTTC
TRBV5-1,once,TRBD1,TRBJ1-2,CASSLRTGGGVGYTF,TGCGCCAGCAGCTTGCGTACAGGGGGCGGAGTTGGCTACACCTTC
TRBV30,once,-,TRBJ2-1,CAWSVNEQFF,TGTGCCTGGAGCGTCAATGAGCAGTTCTTC
TRBV7-9,-,-,TRBJ2-7,CASSLPFYRDNSYEQYF,TGTGCCAGCAGCTTACCTTTCTACCGGGACAACTCCTACGAGCAGTACTTC
TRBV19,-,-,TRBJ2-1,CASSITQGGGNEQFF,TGTGCCAGTAGTATAACACAGGGTGGAGGCAATGAGCAGTTCTTC
TRBV2,few,-,TRBJ2-3,CASSEGQGTDTQYF,TGTGCCAGCAGTGAAGGACAGGGCACAGATACGCAGTATTTT
TRBV7-2,-,TRBD2,TRBJ2-7,CASSSRPSGPYEQYF,TGTGCCAGCAGCTCCCGCCCTAGCGGGCCCTACGAGCAGTACTTC
TRBV14,-,-,TRBJ2-3,CASSPRLDASTDTQYF,TGTGCCAGCAGCCCGCGACTAGATGCTAGCACAGATACGCAGTATTTT
TRBV5-1,-,-,TRBJ2-5,CASSLETETQYF,TGCGCCAGCAGCTTAGAAACTGAGACCCAGTACTTC
TRBV6-5,-,TRBD1,TRBJ2-2,CASSYFATGGHGELFF,TGTGCCAGCAGTTACTTCGCGACAGGGGGCCACGGGGAGCTGTTTTTT
TRBV29-1,-,TRBD1,TRBJ2-1,CSGSSRTGGNEQFF,TGCAGCGGCAGCTCACGGACAGGGGGCAATGAGCAGTTCTTC
TRBV27,-,-,TRBJ2-2,CASSFGLGSGELFF,TGTGCCAGCAGTTTTGGGCTGGGTAGCGGGGAGCTGTTTTTT
TRBV10-3,few,TRBD1,TRBJ2-2,CATTDRGANTGELFF,TGTGCCACCACGGACAGGGGGGCTAACACCGGGGAGCTGTTTTTT
TRBV5-1,few,-,TRBJ2-2,CASSLDRNTGELFF,TGCGCCAGCAGCTTGGACAGGAACACCGGGGAGCTGTTTTTT
TRBV4-3,-,TRBD1,TRBJ2-7,CASSQVARGPYEQYF,TGCGCCAGCAGCCAAGTGGCCAGGGGGCCCTACGAGCAGTACTTC
TRBV19,few,TRBD1,TRBJ1-3,CASSSTGTGAGNTIYF,TGTGCCAGTAGTTCCACCGGGACAGGGGCTGGAAACACCATATATTTT
TRBV5-1,-,TRBD1,TRBJ2-3,CASTNTGQKEDTQYF,TGCGCCAGCACGAATACGGGACAGAAGGAAGATACGCAGTATTTT
TRBV7-2,-,TRBD1,TRBJ1-6,CASSLAGQGQSPLHF,TGTGCCAGCAGCTTGGCAGGACAGGGTCAGTCACCCCTCCACTTT
TRBV12-5,-,-,TRBJ1-1,CASGLEEGTEAFF,TGTGCTAGTGGTTTAGAGGAGGGGACTGAAGCTTTCTTT
TRBV5-1,few,-,TRBJ1-1,CASSNGNTEAFF,TGCGCCAGCAGCAACGGGAACACTGAAGCTTTCTTT